This T cell receptor (beta chain) was observed in a study of regulatory T cells in long-lasting Graves disease. Stated time point: persistent/refractory GD, antithyroid drugs over 5 years with positive TRAb. Preparation of the TCR library used RNA extracted from PBMCs. For TCR beta, libraries came from iRepertoire HTBI primers and Arm-PCR of CDR3 regions. TCRdb re-called the multiplex PCR reads through MiXCR, storing one row per CDR3 protein. Here the sample spans around 500,000 distinct CDR3 sequences, roughly 20% being singletons. Germline V CDR1 and CDR2: MDHEN, SYDVKM. With 5 bases removed from V and 6 bases from J, the gap between germline ends came to 7 bases. This CDR3 comprises 11 residues. This clonotype was seen repeatedly, ten times or more.

Sample: peripheral blood mononuclear cells (PBMCs), taken when the disease was refractory, from a patient treated with antithyroid drugs. The clonotype was recovered from a female donor with Graves disease. This chain links TRBV28 with TRBJ2-5; D is unresolved. The CDR3 here is CASSRSKTQYF. The CDR3 coding sequence is TGTGCCAGCAGTCGTTCGAAGACCCAGTACTTC.